This T cell receptor beta chain is from a study of blood T cell repertoires in COVID-19. For the study at large: Sample material is recorded as cDNA or gDNA derived from T cells, B-cell-depleted T cells, or PBMCs.

Per the original methods: Reference gene primer amplification yielded estimated nucleated cell counts. Here immunoSEQ multiplex PCR was the method, and the copy in TCRdb shows in-frame clones only, minus some. Clone size and V and J calls were adopted from that table, with D and trimming inferred from the DNA. The sample shows about 150,000 clones, more than 80% of them seen only once. The J segment lost 3 bases and the V segment lost 4 bases, leaving 6 bases of the junction unmatched. The CDR3 extends over 15 amino acids. Germline loops: CDR1 SGHRS, CDR2 YFSETQ. This chain joins TRBV5-1 and TRBJ1-4; TRBD1 agrees at 7 bases. This TCR derives from a man between 45 and 60 years old who had recovered from COVID-19. The sequencing input was PBMCs or T cells enriched from blood (not recorded which). The CDR3 protein is CASSTQGEANEKLFF. The CDR3 nucleotides read TGCGCCAGCAGCACCCAGGGGGAGGCTAATGAAAAACTGTTTTTT.